This T cell receptor (beta chain) was sequenced for a study of cytomegalovirus exposure and HLA in healthy donors. V shed 7 bases and J 0 bases; nucleotides not matched to a gene: 10. The V gene's germline CDR1 is LNHDA and CDR2 SQIVND (reference sequence). The CDR3 totals 18 residues. The PCR was carried out with 60 Vbeta primers and 13 Jbeta primers. The assay was immunoSEQ multiplex PCR, and TCRdb's table has in-frame clones only and misses some. The sample shows under 130,000 clones, roughly 85% of them seen only once. As concerns this clone: Its antigen is not identified.

Study-wide results and caveats: Information on immune exposure was restricted to one variable (CMV serostatus). It was reported in a later analysis that an Asian-associated ancestry cluster showed fewer N-insertions than the roughly 670-donor mean. The authors listed some 160 TCR beta chains as cytomegalovirus-associated.

The sequence was collected from a woman aged 40 to 50 in good health and CMV-seronegative. The specimen was PBMCs. The J gene is TRBJ1-6, the V gene TRBV19, with 9 bases lining up with TRBD1. CDR3: CASTVSGTGSSYNSPLHF. Written as DNA, the CDR3 is TGTGCCAGTACCGTATCCGGGACAGGGAGCTCCTATAATTCACCCCTCCACTTT.